A selection of T cell receptor beta chains follows, all from one sample in a study of cytomegalovirus exposure and HLA in healthy donors. Data came from immunoSEQ multiplex PCR; TCRdb stores just in-frame clones and leaves some out. The specimen's table records approximately 120,000 clones. Sequencing was done on a sample of PBMCs. The receptors stem from a man between 18 and 35 years old in good health and CMV-seronegative. Each CDR3 is given with its conserved first and last residue. The D gene is left open where the match is weak. Expanded clones are given a class, and other clones once, few, many or no size at all.

clone size	V gene	J gene	D gene	CDR3 protein	CDR3 DNA
-	TRBV7-9	TRBJ1-2	-	CASSLPERGYTF	TGTGCCAGCAGCTTACCAGAACGCGGCTACACCTTC
-	TRBV9	TRBJ1-1	-	CASSVARVGEAFF	TGTGCCAGCAGCGTAGCCAGGGTGGGGGAAGCTTTCTTT
-	TRBV7-8	TRBJ1-4	-	CASSLVPTGPNEKLFF	TGTGCCAGCAGCTTAGTCCCGACAGGACCAAACGAAAAACTGTTTTTT
-	TRBV27	TRBJ2-7	-	CASRKVTAYEQYF	TGTGCCAGCAGAAAAGTGACTGCCTACGAGCAGTACTTC
-	TRBV6-5	TRBJ2-7	-	CASSTGIGEQYF	TGTGCCAGCAGTACAGGGATTGGCGAGCAGTACTTC
-	TRBV27	TRBJ2-1	TRBD1	CASRRGTASYNEQFF	TGTGCCAGCAGACGTGGGACAGCCTCCTACAATGAGCAGTTCTTC
-	TRBV30	TRBJ1-1	-	CAWKFAGPTILNTEAFF	TGTGCCTGGAAATTTGCCGGTCCGACTATTTTGAACACTGAAGCTTTCTTT
-	TRBV29-1	TRBJ2-5	-	CSVGIMGGQETQYF	TGCAGCGTTGGAATCATGGGAGGTCAAGAGACCCAGTACTTC
-	TRBV29-1	TRBJ2-1	-	CSVKGPRVQYNEQFF	TGCAGCGTCAAGGGCCCGAGGGTTCAGTACAATGAGCAGTTCTTC
-	TRBV6-1	TRBJ2-5	-	CASSELGTREETQYF	TGTGCCAGCAGTGAGCTCGGGACTCGGGAAGAGACCCAGTACTTC
-	TRBV5-6	TRBJ1-2	TRBD1	CASSLEQGNYGYTF	TGTGCCAGCAGCTTGGAACAGGGGAACTATGGCTACACCTTC
-	TRBV15	TRBJ1-5	TRBD1	CATSRGGQAGRQPQHF	TGTGCCACCAGCAGAGGGGGACAGGCAGGCCGACAGCCCCAGCATTTT
-	TRBV5-1	TRBJ2-7	-	CASSQSTGHRLF	TGCGCCAGCAGCCAGTCGACAGGCCATAGACTCTTC
-	TRBV15	TRBJ1-4	TRBD1	CATSRDTDRGVEKLFF	TGTGCCACCAGCAGAGATACGGACAGGGGGGTCGAAAAACTGTTTTTT
-	TRBV9	TRBJ1-2	-	CASSVEVTSNGYTF	TGTGCCAGCAGCGTAGAAGTGACTTCGAATGGCTACACCTTC
-	TRBV5-1	TRBJ2-1	TRBD2	CASSYGLAGMGDQFF	TGCGCCAGCAGCTACGGACTAGCGGGAATGGGTGATCAGTTCTTC
-	TRBV30	TRBJ1-2	-	CAWSVIGIFGYTF	TGTGCCTGGAGTGTAATCGGGATCTTCGGCTACACCTTC
-	TRBV5-8	TRBJ1-1	-	CASSLLRNTEAFF	TGTGCCAGCAGCTTGCTGAGGAACACTGAAGCTTTCTTT
-	TRBV6-1	TRBJ1-1	-	CASSEVPQSSEAFF	TGTGCCAGCAGTGAAGTCCCTCAGTCCTCTGAAGCTTTCTTT
-	TRBV5-1	TRBJ1-5	-	CASSLGDNQNQPQHF	TGCGCCAGCAGCTTGGGGGACAACCAAAATCAGCCCCAGCATTTT
-	TRBV10-3	TRBJ2-1	TRBD2	CAIRPGTSGNEQFF	TGTGCCATCAGACCCGGGACTAGCGGCAATGAGCAGTTCTTC
-	TRBV13	TRBJ2-7	-	CASSPEPTNRGSSYEQYF	TGTGCCAGCAGCCCCGAGCCTACCAATAGGGGGAGCTCCTACGAGCAGTACTTC
-	TRBV19	TRBJ2-7	TRBD1	CASSAYGQEGIYEQYF	TGTGCCAGTAGTGCGTATGGACAGGAAGGAATCTACGAGCAGTACTTC
-	TRBV7-6	TRBJ1-2	-	CASSLEQGPGYGYTF	TGTGCCAGCAGCTTAGAGCAGGGCCCTGGCTATGGCTACACCTTC
-	TRBV30	TRBJ1-1	TRBD1	CAWSLRTTGMNTEAFF	TGTGCCTGGAGTCTTCGAACGACAGGGATGAACACTGAAGCTTTCTTT
-	TRBV7-6	TRBJ2-2	TRBD2	CASSLAGGTPNTGELFF	TGTGCCAGCAGCTTAGCGGGAGGGACTCCTAACACCGGGGAGCTGTTTTTT
-	TRBV9	TRBJ1-1	-	CASSVASSNTEAFF	TGTGCCAGCAGCGTAGCTAGCAGCAACACTGAAGCTTTCTTT
-	TRBV7-9	TRBJ2-3	-	CASSRYTRDSDTDTQYF	TGTGCCAGCAGTCGATACACCCGGGACTCTGACACAGATACGCAGTATTTT
-	TRBV30	TRBJ2-1	-	CAWSVGRYEQFF	TGTGCCTGGAGTGTAGGGAGATATGAGCAGTTCTTC
-	TRBV30	TRBJ2-7	-	CAWSVWRTESYEQYF	TGTGCCTGGAGTGTATGGAGGACAGAGTCCTACGAGCAGTACTTC
-	TRBV5-4	TRBJ1-3	-	CASSGPGAGNTIYF	TGTGCCAGCAGCGGGCCAGGGGCTGGAAACACCATATATTTT
-	TRBV6-5	TRBJ2-7	TRBD1	CASSHRGSYEQYF	TGTGCCAGCAGTCACAGGGGTTCCTACGAGCAGTACTTC
-	TRBV20-1	TRBJ2-1	TRBD2	CSAPTTSGQFF	TGCAGTGCGCCTACAACTAGCGGGCAGTTCTTC
-	TRBV6-1	TRBJ1-6	-	CASTEANNSPLHF	TGTGCCAGCACCGAGGCCAACAATTCACCCCTCCACTTT
-	TRBV5-6	TRBJ2-3	-	CASSLEIGDTQYF	TGTGCCAGCAGCTTGGAGATCGGAGATACGCAGTATTTT
-	TRBV4-1	TRBJ1-2	TRBD1	CASSSPGQGANGYTF	TGCGCCAGCAGCTCACCGGGACAGGGGGCGAACGGCTACACCTTC
-	TRBV7-7	TRBJ1-1	-	CASSARTRTEAFF	TGTGCTAGCAGCGCTCGGACAAGAACTGAAGCTTTCTTT
-	TRBV30	TRBJ1-2	-	CAWSKGRSYGYTF	TGTGCCTGGAGTAAGGGGCGCTCCTATGGCTACACCTTC
-	TRBV7-9	TRBJ1-4	-	CASSLGEGDHEKLFF	TGTGCCAGCAGCTTGGGTGAGGGTGACCATGAAAAACTGTTTTTT
-	TRBV5-1	TRBJ2-3	-	CASSLMRLEHADTQYF	TGCGCCAGCAGCTTGATGAGGCTTGAGCACGCAGATACGCAGTATTTT
-	TRBV4-1	TRBJ2-7	TRBD1	CASSPGQLYYEQYF	TGCGCCAGCAGCCCGGGACAGTTATACTACGAGCAGTACTTC
-	TRBV6-6	TRBJ1-1	TRBD1	CASSPGTGVRTEAFF	TGTGCCAGCAGCCCCGGGACAGGAGTACGGACTGAAGCTTTCTTT
-	TRBV5-6	TRBJ2-1	-	CASSLSDNSYNEQFF	TGTGCCAGCAGCTTGTCCGACAACTCCTACAATGAGCAGTTCTTC
-	TRBV6-5	TRBJ1-2	-	CASSYWGRANYGYTF	TGTGCCAGCAGTTACTGGGGCAGAGCTAACTATGGCTACACCTTC
-	TRBV2	TRBJ1-1	-	CASSGEAMNTEAFF	TGTGCCAGCAGTGGGGAGGCGATGAACACTGAAGCTTTCTTT
-	TRBV9	TRBJ2-7	TRBD1	CASSVATGAYEQYF	TGTGCCAGCAGCGTAGCGACAGGGGCCTACGAGCAGTACTTC
-	TRBV5-1	TRBJ2-3	TRBD1	CASSTGTGASTDTQYF	TGCGCCAGCAGCACCGGGACAGGTGCTAGCACAGATACGCAGTATTTT
-	TRBV7-8	TRBJ2-7	-	CASSLRQGGYEQYF	TGTGCCAGCAGCTTAAGGCAGGGCGGATACGAGCAGTACTTC
-	TRBV10-1	TRBJ2-3	TRBD2	CASSDGGDGTDTQYF	TGCGCCAGCAGTGATGGGGGGGATGGCACAGATACGCAGTATTTT
-	TRBV5-6	TRBJ2-7	TRBD2	CASSLAMTSGGKEQYF	TGTGCCAGCAGCTTGGCGATGACTAGCGGAGGTAAAGAGCAGTACTTC
-	TRBV14	TRBJ2-7	TRBD2	CASSHEAGVYYEQYF	TGTGCCAGCAGCCACGAGGCGGGAGTATACTACGAGCAGTACTTC
-	TRBV2	TRBJ2-5	-	CASSVTAGEEETQYF	TGTGCCAGCAGTGTGACGGCAGGGGAAGAAGAGACCCAGTACTTC
medium-sized	TRBV2	TRBJ2-1	-	CASSVVRASDEQFF	TGTGCCAGCAGTGTCGTGCGGGCTAGCGATGAGCAGTTCTTC
-	TRBV9	TRBJ2-1	-	CASSVDHKSSYNEQFF	TGTGCCAGCAGCGTCGATCATAAGAGCTCCTACAATGAGCAGTTCTTC